A single sample gave rise to the 5 T cell receptor beta chains below, sequenced in a study of identical twins. MiXCR was run by TCRdb on the 5' RACE reads, yielding one entry per CDR3 protein. The sample includes fewer than 350,000 distinct CDR3 sequences, about 8.9% of them seen just once. The same data also contributed to another study, on yellow fever vaccine responses in identical twins.

The material sequenced was memory (CD45RO+) T cells sorted from blood. Receptor source: a woman aged 18-35 years in good health.

Of note for this clonotype: Possible read error: a much larger clone is one base away. The chain links TRBV7-9 to TRBJ2-1, with D uncertain. Germline loops: CDR1 SEHNR, CDR2 FQNEAQ (reference sequence). V was clipped by 3 bases and J by 9 bases, with 6 bases between them. This CDR3 region has 11 residues. CDR3 region: CASSFQIEQFF. CDR3 nucleotide sequence: TGTGCCAGCAGCTTTCAGATTGAGCAGTTCTTC.

This clonotype has a count of ten or more. J is TRBJ2-7 and V is TRBV7-9; D is ambiguous. In germline, CDR1 is SEHNR, CDR2 FQNEAQ (reference sequence). This CDR3 contains 16 residues. The V end lost 1 base, the J end lost 1 base, and 14 bases lay between the germline ends. The CDR3 DNA follows: TGTGCCAGCAGCTTAGTGTTAGTGGGTGTTTCCTACGAGCAGTACTTC. Its protein is CASSLVLVGVSYEQYF.

There are a few counts of this clonotype. The chain is built from TRBV19 and TRBJ1-5; D unclear. CDR1 and CDR2 (germline): LNHDA, SQIVND (reference sequence). Trimming removed 3 bases from V and 4 bases from J, with 10 bases in between. This CDR3 has 14 residues. CDR3 bases: TGTGCCAGTAGTATTTTCGGGGTGAATCAGCCCCAGCATTTT. Translation: CASSIFGVNQPQHF.

This clonotype was seen a few times. The V and J genes are TRBV20-1 and TRBJ2-1; 7 positions match TRBD2. The ends lost 4 bases at V and 4 bases at J; junction bases unmatched: 10. The CDR3 runs 15 residues. Germline V lookup: CDR1 DFQATT, CDR2 SNEGSKA (reference sequence). The CDR3 here is CSATALGGEYNEQFF. As DNA, the CDR3 is TGCAGTGCTACAGCGCTTGGGGGGGAATACAATGAGCAGTTCTTC.

The chain has TRBV7-9 and TRBJ2-3, with 8 bases lining up with TRBD1. This CDR3 has 15 amino acids. The V and J ends lost 5 bases and 6 bases, in that order; junction bases with no gene match: 10. The V gene's germline CDR1 is SEHNR and CDR2 FQNEAQ (reference sequence). CDR3 sequence (DNA): TGTGCCAGCAGCCCCGATCGGACAGGGATGGATACGCAGTATTTT. Translation: CASSPDRTGMDTQYF.